This TCR beta chain derives from a study of blood T cell repertoires in COVID-19. Study-level information: The cDNA or gDNA used as material had been derived from T cells, B-cell-depleted T cells, or PBMCs.

CDR3 size: 12 residues. Between the trimmed V and J ends, which lost 6 bases and 8 bases, there was a span of 13 bases. Germline-derived CDR1 and CDR2 are MDHEN and SYDVKM. This clone has just one count. All enrollees were roughly 18 to 100 years old and from 20 to 25 US areas. Clinical histories supplied by participants themselves formed the basis of cohort assignment. Per the original methods: Scientists estimated how many nucleated cells there were by amplifying reference gene primers. This table comes from immunoSEQ multiplex PCR, and its TCRdb copy is limited to in-frame clones, with some not included. V and J calls and clone size come straight from that table; D and trimming were deduced from the DNA. The data contain about 280,000 clones, less than 95% of them seen just once; the ten biggest clones take up about 3%.

The chain uses TRBV28 and TRBJ1-2; perhaps TRBD1 as D (6 bases). The sequencing sample was made of PBMCs or T cells enriched from blood (not recorded which). This TCR was recovered from a middle-aged man who had been exposed to COVID-19. The CDR3 loop is CASSYGDRGYTF. CDR3 sequence (DNA): TGTGCCAGCAGCTACGGAGACAGGGGCTACACCTTC.